One TCR beta chain is described in this entry. The data were taken from a study of blood T cell repertoires in COVID-19. Study information: Specimens from acute and convalescent COVID-19 originated in the United States, Italy and Spain.

The method was immunoSEQ multiplex PCR; TCRdb's version includes in-frame clones alone and lacks a portion of them. In the table there are fewer than 300,000 clones, 75% to 95% of which are singletons. Each participant's cohort was designated according to participant-reported clinical history. Recovered status applied to Cohort 3 donors who had two consecutive negative PCRs. It also applied to those with clearance or with symptom resolution. The germline V gene encodes CDR1 LNHDA and CDR2 SQIVND (reference sequence). The CDR3 totals 16 residues. The V and J ends lost 11 bases and 2 bases, in that order; junction bases with no gene match: 11.

The V call is TRBV19, the J call TRBJ2-2, with 10 bases aligning to TRBD1. The sequence was obtained from a woman younger than 45 who had recovered from COVID-19. Sequenced material: PBMCs or T cells enriched from blood (not recorded which). CDR3 residues: CASNQGTGANTGELFF. CDR3 bases: TGTGCCTCAAACCAGGGGACAGGGGCAAACACCGGGGAGCTGTTTTTT.